This T cell receptor (beta chain) was captured in a study of spatial heterogeneity in lung cancer. Overall study context: Samples were donated by 72 untreated early-stage non-small cell lung cancer patients. When available, follow-up PBMC samples taken a median of around two years after resection were sequenced. An average of more than ten raw reads was observed per unique TCR and UMI combination.

Every TCR cDNA molecule bore a unique molecular identifier. TCRdb independently ran MiXCR on the 5' RACE reads; one entry per CDR3 protein. The repertoire consists of about 100,000 distinct CDR3 sequences, with approximately 20% occurring once and the leading ten covering just over 20%. Trimming stripped 6 bases from V and 0 bases from J, with 5 bases between. The CDR3 spans 13 residues. Time point specified: blood at routine non-recurrence follow-up after resection. The chain links TRBV12-3 or TRBV12-4 to TRBJ1-4; no reliable D call. The clonotype comes from a male donor with early-stage non-small cell lung cancer. Sequencing was performed on PBMCs, taken at follow-up. CDR3 residues: CASRQTTNEKLFF. The CDR3 DNA reads as TGTGCCAGCAGGCAAACAACTAATGAAAAACTGTTTTTT.